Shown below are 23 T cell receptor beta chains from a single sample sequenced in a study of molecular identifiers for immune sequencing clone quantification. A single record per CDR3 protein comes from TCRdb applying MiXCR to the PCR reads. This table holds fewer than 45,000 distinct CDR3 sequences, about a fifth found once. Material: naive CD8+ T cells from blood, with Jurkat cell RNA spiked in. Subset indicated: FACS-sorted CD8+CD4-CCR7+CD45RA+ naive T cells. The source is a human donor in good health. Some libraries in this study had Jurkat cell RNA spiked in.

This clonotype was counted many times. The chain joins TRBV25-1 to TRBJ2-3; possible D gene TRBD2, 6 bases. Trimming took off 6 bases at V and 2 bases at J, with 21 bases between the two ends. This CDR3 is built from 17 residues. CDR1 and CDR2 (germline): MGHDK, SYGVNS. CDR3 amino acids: CASSDLVLGSPTDTQYF. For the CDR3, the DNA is TGTGCCAGCAGCGACCTGGTGCTCGGGAGCCCCACAGATACGCAGTATTTT.

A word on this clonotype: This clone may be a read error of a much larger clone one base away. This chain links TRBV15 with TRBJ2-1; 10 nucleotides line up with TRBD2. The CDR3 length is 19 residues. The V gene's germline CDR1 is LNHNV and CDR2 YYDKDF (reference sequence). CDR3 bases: TGTGCCACCGGCAGAGTGGTGTGGTGGGCTAGCGGGGGAGGGGATGAGCAGTTCTTC. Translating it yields CATGRVVWWASGGGDEQFF.

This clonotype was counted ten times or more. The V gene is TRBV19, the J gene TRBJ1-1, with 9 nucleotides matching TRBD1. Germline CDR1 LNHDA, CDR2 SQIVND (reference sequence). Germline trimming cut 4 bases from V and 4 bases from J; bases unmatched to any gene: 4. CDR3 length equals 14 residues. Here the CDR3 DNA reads TGTGCCAGTAGTACCGTGACAGGGGGCACTGAAGCTTTCTTT. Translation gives CASSTVTGGTEAFF. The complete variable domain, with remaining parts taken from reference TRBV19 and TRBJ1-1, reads DGGITQSPKYLFRKEGQNVTLSCEQNLNHDAMYWYRQDPGQGLRLIYYSQIVNDFQKGDIAEGYSVSREKKESFPLTVTSAQKNPTAFYLCASSTVTGGTEAFFGQGTRLTVV.

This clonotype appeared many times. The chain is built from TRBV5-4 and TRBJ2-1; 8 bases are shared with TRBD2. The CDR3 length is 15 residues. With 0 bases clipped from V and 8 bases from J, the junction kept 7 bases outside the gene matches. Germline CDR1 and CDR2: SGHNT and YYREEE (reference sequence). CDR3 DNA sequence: TGTGCCAGCAGCTTGGCTTGGACTAGCCCGGATGAGCAGTTCTTC. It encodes CASSLAWTSPDEQFF.

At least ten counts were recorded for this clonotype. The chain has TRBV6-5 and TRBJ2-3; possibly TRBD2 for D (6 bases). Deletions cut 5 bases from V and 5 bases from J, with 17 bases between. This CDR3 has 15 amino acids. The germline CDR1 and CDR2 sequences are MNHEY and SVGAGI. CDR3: CASSPSGLALDTQYF. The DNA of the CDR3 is TGTGCCAGCAGTCCCTCAGGGCTAGCGCTAGATACGCAGTATTTT.

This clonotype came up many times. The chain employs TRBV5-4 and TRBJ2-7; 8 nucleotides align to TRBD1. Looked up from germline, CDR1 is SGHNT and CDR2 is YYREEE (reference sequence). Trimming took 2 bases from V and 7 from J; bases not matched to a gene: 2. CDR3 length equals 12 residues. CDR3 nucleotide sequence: TGTGCCAGCAGCTTCGGACAGGGAGAGCAGTACTTC. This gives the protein CASSFGQGEQYF. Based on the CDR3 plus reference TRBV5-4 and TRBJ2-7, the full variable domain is ETGVTQSPTHLIKTRGQQVTLRCSSQSGHNTVSWYQQALGQGPQFIFQYYREEENGRGNFPPRFSGLQFPNYSSELNVNALELDDSALYLCASSFGQGEQYFGPGTRLTVT.

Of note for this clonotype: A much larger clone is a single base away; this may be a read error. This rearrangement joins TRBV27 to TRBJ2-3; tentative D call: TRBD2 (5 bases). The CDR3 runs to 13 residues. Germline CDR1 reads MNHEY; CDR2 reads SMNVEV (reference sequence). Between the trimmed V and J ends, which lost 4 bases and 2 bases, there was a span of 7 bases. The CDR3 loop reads CASSSGLTDTQYF. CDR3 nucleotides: TGTGCCAGCAGTTCCGGACTCACAGATACGCAGTATTTT.

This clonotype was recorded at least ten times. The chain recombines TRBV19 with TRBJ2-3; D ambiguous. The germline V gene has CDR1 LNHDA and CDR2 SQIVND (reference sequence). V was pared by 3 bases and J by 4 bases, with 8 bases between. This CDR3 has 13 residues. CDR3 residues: CASSMIVADTQYF. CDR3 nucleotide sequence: TGTGCCAGTAGTATGATAGTTGCAGATACGCAGTATTTT.

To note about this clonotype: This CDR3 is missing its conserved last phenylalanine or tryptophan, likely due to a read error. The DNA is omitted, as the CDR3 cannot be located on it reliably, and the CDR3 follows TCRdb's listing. The CDR3 sequence is CSARVVDQFGNQPQHL. The V call is TRBV20-1, the J call TRBJ1-5. Looked up from germline, CDR1 is DFQATT and CDR2 is SNEGSKA (reference sequence). Both ends counted, the CDR3 spans 16 residues.

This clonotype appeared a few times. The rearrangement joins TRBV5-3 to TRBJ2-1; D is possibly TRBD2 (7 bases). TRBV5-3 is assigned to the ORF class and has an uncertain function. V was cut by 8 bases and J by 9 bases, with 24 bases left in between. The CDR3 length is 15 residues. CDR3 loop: CASSPGAGGAAEQFF. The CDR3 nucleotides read TGTGCCAGCTCTCCCGGGGCTGGGGGGGCTGCTGAGCAGTTCTTC.

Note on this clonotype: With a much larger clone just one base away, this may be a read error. CDR3 sequence: CSAPTGTSTDTQYF. CDR3 nucleotide sequence: TGCAGCGCTCCAACAGGAACTAGCACAGATACGCAGTATTTT. The chain is built from TRBV29-1 and TRBJ2-3, with D possibly matching TRBD1 (5 bases). The CDR3 has 14 amino acids. Trimming left V 7 bases short and J 0 bases short, with 14 bases between. The V gene's germline CDR1 is SQVTM and CDR2 ANQGSEA.

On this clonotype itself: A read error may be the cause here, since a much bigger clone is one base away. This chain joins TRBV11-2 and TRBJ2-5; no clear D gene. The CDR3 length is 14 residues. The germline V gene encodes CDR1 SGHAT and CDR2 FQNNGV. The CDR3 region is CASSFSVYSETHYF. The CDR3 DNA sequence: TGTGCCAGCAGCTTTTCAGTTTATTCGGAGACCCACTACTTC.

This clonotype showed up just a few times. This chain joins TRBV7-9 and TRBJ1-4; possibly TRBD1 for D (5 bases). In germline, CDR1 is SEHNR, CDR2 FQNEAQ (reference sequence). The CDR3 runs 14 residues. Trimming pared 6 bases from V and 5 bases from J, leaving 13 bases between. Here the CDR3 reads CASRPPDKNEKLFF. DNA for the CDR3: TGTGCCAGCAGGCCCCCGGACAAAAATGAAAAACTGTTTTTT. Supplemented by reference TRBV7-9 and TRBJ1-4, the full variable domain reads DTGVSQNPRHKITKRGQNVTFRCDPISEHNRLYWYRQTLGQGPEFLTYFQNEAQLEKSRLLSDRFSAERPKGSFSTLEIQRTEQGDSAMYLCASRPPDKNEKLFFGSGTQLSVL.

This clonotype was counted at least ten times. CDR3 sequence reads: CATATGQGSYNEQFF. The CDR3 DNA is TGTGCCACCGCGACCGGACAGGGCTCCTACAATGAGCAGTTCTTC. This chain links TRBV28 with TRBJ2-1; 8 bases agree with TRBD1. The junction had 8 bases not matched to a gene; V was cut back by 10 bases and J by 0 bases. Germline CDR1 is MDHEN and CDR2 is SYDVKM. This CDR3 contains 15 residues.

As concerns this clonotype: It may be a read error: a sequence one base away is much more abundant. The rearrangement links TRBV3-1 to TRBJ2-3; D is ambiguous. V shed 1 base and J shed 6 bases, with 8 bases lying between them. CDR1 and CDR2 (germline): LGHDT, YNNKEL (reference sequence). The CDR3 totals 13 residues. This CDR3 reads CASSQASRDTQYF. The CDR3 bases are TGTGCCAGCAGCCAAGCCTCAAGGGATACGCAGTATTTT.

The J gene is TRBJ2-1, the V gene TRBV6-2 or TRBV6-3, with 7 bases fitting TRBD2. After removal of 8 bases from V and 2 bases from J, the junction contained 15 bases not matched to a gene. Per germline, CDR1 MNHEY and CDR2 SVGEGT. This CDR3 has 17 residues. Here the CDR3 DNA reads TGTGCCAGCTCATGGGGGGACTACTTACAAACCTACAATGAGCAGTTCTTC. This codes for CASSWGDYLQTYNEQFF.

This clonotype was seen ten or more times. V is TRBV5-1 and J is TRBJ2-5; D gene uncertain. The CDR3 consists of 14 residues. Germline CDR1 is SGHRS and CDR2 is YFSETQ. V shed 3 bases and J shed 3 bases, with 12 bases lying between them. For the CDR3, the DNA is TGCGCCAGCAGCTCCGGGTTCCGGGAAGAGACCCAGTACTTC. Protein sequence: CASSSGFREETQYF.

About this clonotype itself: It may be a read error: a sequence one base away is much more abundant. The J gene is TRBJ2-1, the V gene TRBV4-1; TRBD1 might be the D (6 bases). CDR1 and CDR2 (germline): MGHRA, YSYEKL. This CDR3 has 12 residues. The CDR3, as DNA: TGCGCCAGCGGCCAACAGGGCGTAGAGCAGTTCTTC. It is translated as CASGQQGVEQFF.

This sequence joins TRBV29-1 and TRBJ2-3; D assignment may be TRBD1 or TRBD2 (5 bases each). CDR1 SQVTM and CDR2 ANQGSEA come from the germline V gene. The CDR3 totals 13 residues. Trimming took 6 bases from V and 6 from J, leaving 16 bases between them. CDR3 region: CSVGEPGPDTQYF. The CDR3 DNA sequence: TGCAGCGTCGGGGAGCCAGGGCCTGATACGCAGTATTTT.

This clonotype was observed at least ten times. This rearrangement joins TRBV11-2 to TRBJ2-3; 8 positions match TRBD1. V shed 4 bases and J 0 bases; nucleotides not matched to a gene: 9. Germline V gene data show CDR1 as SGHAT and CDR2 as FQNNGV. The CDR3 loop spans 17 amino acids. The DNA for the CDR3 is TGTGCCAGCAGCTCCGGACAGGGTCGAGCTAGCACAGATACGCAGTATTTT. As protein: CASSSGQGRASTDTQYF.

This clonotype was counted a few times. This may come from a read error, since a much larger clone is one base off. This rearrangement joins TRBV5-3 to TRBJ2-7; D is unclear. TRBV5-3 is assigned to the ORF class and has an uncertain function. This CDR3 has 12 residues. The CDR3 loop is CASSFVRNEQYF. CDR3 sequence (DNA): TGTGCCAGCAGCTTTGTGAGGAACGAGCAGTACTTC.

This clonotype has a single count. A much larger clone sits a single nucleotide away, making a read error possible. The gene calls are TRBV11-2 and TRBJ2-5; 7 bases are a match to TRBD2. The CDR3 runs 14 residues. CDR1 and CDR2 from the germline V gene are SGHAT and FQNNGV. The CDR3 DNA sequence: TGTGCCAGCAGCTTAGTCGCTAGCGGAGAGACCCAGCACTTC. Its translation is CASSLVASGETQHF.

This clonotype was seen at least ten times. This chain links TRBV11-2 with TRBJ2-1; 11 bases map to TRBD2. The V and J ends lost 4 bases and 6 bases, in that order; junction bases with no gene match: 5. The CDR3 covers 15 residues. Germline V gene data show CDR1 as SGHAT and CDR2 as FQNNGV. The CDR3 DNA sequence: TGTGCCAGCAGCTACACTAGCGGGGGACCCAATGAGCAGTTCTTC. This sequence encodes CASSYTSGGPNEQFF. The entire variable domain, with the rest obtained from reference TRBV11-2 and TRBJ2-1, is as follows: EAGVAQSPRYKIIEKRQSVAFWCNPISGHATLYWYQQILGQGPKLLIQFQNNGVVDDSQLPKDRFSAERLKGVDSTLKIQPAKLEDSAVYLCASSYTSGGPNEQFFGPGTRLTVL.